One and the same sample provided the 15 T cell receptor beta chains below, sequenced in a study of blood T cell repertoires in COVID-19. Sequencing was performed with immunoSEQ multiplex PCR; in TCRdb, only in-frame clones are kept and a portion is missing. Of roughly 60,000 clones detected, approximately 92% appear once; the ten largest clones hold 4.6%. The sequenced sample was peripheral blood. Source of these receptors: a man aged 50 to 60 with active COVID-19.

CDR3: CASSLATILIGNTIYF. CDR3 DNA sequence: TGTGCCAGCAGCTTAGCCACTATCCTGATCGGAAACACCATATATTTT. V gene TRBV7-8 combines with J gene TRBJ1-3; no clear D. This CDR3 has 16 residues. Per germline, CDR1 SGHVS and CDR2 FQNEAQ. Trimming took off 0 bases at V and 4 bases at J, with 13 bases between the two ends.

This sequence joins TRBV6-6 and TRBJ2-5; D is perhaps TRBD2 (6 bases). Germline assignment: CDR1 MNHNY and CDR2 SVGAGI (reference sequence). V lost 2 bases and J 4 bases, leaving 11 bases between the germline ends. The CDR3 sequence is 14 residues long. The CDR3: CASSYAPGVETQYF. For the CDR3, the DNA is TGTGCCAGCAGTTACGCCCCGGGGGTAGAGACCCAGTACTTC.

The J gene is TRBJ2-3, the V gene TRBV2; TRBD1 aligns across 8 bases. Per germline, CDR1 SNHLY and CDR2 FYNNEI. V trimming: 11 bases; J trimming: 3 bases; junction bases outside the gene matches: 7. This CDR3 contains 13 residues. CDR3 in amino acids: CALQGEVTDTQYF. The CDR3 coding sequence is TGTGCCTTACAGGGGGAGGTAACAGATACGCAGTATTTT.

The chain couples TRBV9 to TRBJ2-2; 7 bases map to TRBD2. Germline V lookup: CDR1 SGDLS, CDR2 YYNGEE. This CDR3 contains 15 residues. V was clipped by 4 bases and J by 5 bases; unmatched bases: 8. The chain's CDR3 is CASSPWDGGTGELFF. CDR3 nucleotide sequence: TGTGCCAGCAGCCCCTGGGACGGGGGGACCGGGGAGCTGTTTTTT.

The genes are TRBV27 and TRBJ1-2, with unresolved D. V was shortened by 2 bases and J by 0 bases, with 13 bases between the two germline ends. There are 16 residues in the CDR3. Germline CDR1 MNHEY, CDR2 SMNVEV (reference sequence). The DNA for the CDR3 is TGTGCCAGCAGTTTACCCCCCCGAGGAGCTAACTATGGCTACACCTTC. Translating it yields CASSLPPRGANYGYTF.

V is TRBV19 and J is TRBJ1-1, with D hard to call. This CDR3 comprises 14 residues. Per germline, CDR1 LNHDA and CDR2 SQIVND (reference sequence). V lost 3 bases and J 4 bases, leaving 12 bases between the germline ends. CDR3 protein: CASSIGQVVTEAFF. As DNA, the CDR3 is TGTGCCAGTAGTATTGGGCAGGTGGTCACTGAAGCTTTCTTT.

This clone turned up a few times. The rearrangement links TRBV12-3 or TRBV12-4 to TRBJ2-1; 8 nucleotides agree with TRBD2. The J segment lost 8 bases and the V segment lost 5 bases, leaving 5 bases of the junction unmatched. The CDR3 totals 13 residues. CDR3: CASSPGGGHEQFF. The CDR3 DNA follows: TGTGCCAGCAGTCCGGGGGGGGGCCATGAGCAGTTCTTC.

The chain uses TRBV11-3 and TRBJ2-5; 13 nucleotides line up with TRBD2. This CDR3 is built from 19 residues. V trimming: 0 bases; J trimming: 1 base; junction bases outside the gene matches: 8. The V gene's germline CDR1 is SGHNT and CDR2 YENEEA. CDR3 in DNA: TGTGCCAGCAGCTTAGATCCCCGACTAGCGGGGGGCCCCCAAGAGACCCAGTACTTC. Translation gives CASSLDPRLAGGPQETQYF.

J is TRBJ2-7 and V is TRBV3-1 (or the pseudogene TRBV3-2); D is uncertain. Between the trimmed V and J ends, which lost 6 bases and 7 bases, there was a span of 22 bases. The germline CDR1 and CDR2 sequences are LGHDT and YNNKEL (reference sequence). The CDR3 is 15 amino acids. CDR3 bases: TGTGCCAGCAGGGTGACACAAGGCAGACAATGGGAGCAGTACTTC. Residues: CASRVTQGRQWEQYF.

The chain joins TRBV9 to TRBJ2-2; D is perhaps TRBD2 (6 bases). The germline gives CDR1 SGDLS, CDR2 YYNGEE. With 4 bases removed from V and 5 bases from J, the gap between germline ends came to 18 bases. The CDR3 has 16 residues. CDR3 DNA: TGTGCCAGCAGCCCAGTAGGCCTGGCGGGGACCGGGGAGCTGTTTTTT. Translated, it gives CASSPVGLAGTGELFF.

The chain employs TRBV12-5 and TRBJ2-3; 11 bases agree with TRBD1. Losses at the gene ends were 6 bases for V and 4 bases for J; bases not matched to a gene: 3. Germline CDR1 LGHNT, CDR2 FRNRAP. The CDR3 contains 14 residues. The CDR3 protein is CASGTGQGADTQYF. CDR3 coding DNA: TGTGCTAGTGGGACGGGACAGGGGGCAGATACGCAGTATTTT.

The chain is built from TRBV11-2 and TRBJ2-7, with 8 bases that match TRBD2. Unmatched junction bases numbered 5, after V lost 1 base and J lost 3 bases. CDR3 length: 15 residues. Germline-derived CDR1 and CDR2 are SGHAT and FQNNGV. CDR3 nucleotide sequence: TGTGCCAGCAGCTTAGCGGGAGGGGCAGTCTACGAGCAGTACTTC. It yields the protein CASSLAGGAVYEQYF. The entire variable domain, with the rest obtained from reference TRBV11-2 and TRBJ2-7, is as follows: EAGVAQSPRYKIIEKRQSVAFWCNPISGHATLYWYQQILGQGPKLLIQFQNNGVVDDSQLPKDRFSAERLKGVDSTLKIQPAKLEDSAVYLCASSLAGGAVYEQYFGPGTRLTVT.

The V gene is TRBV27, the J gene TRBJ2-7, with D possibly being TRBD2 (5 bases). This CDR3 spans 13 amino acids. The germline V gene encodes CDR1 MNHEY and CDR2 SMNVEV (reference sequence). The V end was cut by 2 bases, the J end by 2 bases, with 7 bases between. This CDR3 is CASSLRGAYEQYF. In nucleotides, the CDR3 is TGTGCCAGCAGTTTACGGGGTGCCTACGAGCAGTACTTC.

The gene calls are TRBV24-1 and TRBJ2-1; perhaps TRBD2 as D (5 bases). CDR1 and CDR2 from the germline V gene are KGHDR and SFDVKD. This CDR3 has 14 residues. The germline V and J ends were trimmed by 9 bases and 6 bases, with 17 bases remaining between them. CDR3: CATAGVYTANEQFF. The CDR3 nucleotides read TGTGCCACCGCCGGGGTTTACACAGCCAATGAGCAGTTCTTC.

This chain links TRBV12-5 with TRBJ2-5; the D gene is possibly TRBD2 (5 bases). Trimming shortened V by 1 base and J by 1 base, and 10 bases separated the two germline ends. The length of the CDR3 is 15 residues. Germline V gene sequence: CDR1 LGHNT, CDR2 FRNRAP. The CDR3 loop reads CASGLGSGFQETQYF. As DNA, the CDR3 is TGTGCTAGTGGTTTGGGGTCGGGATTCCAAGAGACCCAGTACTTC.